The rows below give T cell receptor beta chains drawn from one sample of a study of T cells in Graves' hyperthyroidism and ophthalmopathy. One entry per CDR3 protein results from TCRdb running MiXCR on the multiplex PCR reads. In the table there are over 400,000 distinct CDR3 sequences, around 15% of which are singletons. Sequenced material: blood. These receptors all stem from a man between 18 and 29 years old with Graves' ophthalmopathy. Each CDR3 is given without its conserved first and last residue. A D gene is named only where the DNA matches it firmly. The size field is filled for only some rows; it gives once, few, many or a size class.

clone size	V gene	CDR3 length	D gene	J gene	CDR3 protein
.	TRBV6-2/TRBV6-3	15	.	TRBJ1-5	ASSRNRAGGNNQPQH
.	TRBV7-3	15	TRBD1	TRBJ2-5	ASSSPPLRQGQETQY
few	TRBV6-1	15	TRBD2	TRBJ2-7	AILIPGLAGGAYEQY
.	TRBV3-1	18	TRBD1	TRBJ2-3	ASSQDQRGQGFFPTDTQY
many	TRBV18	11	.	TRBJ1-4	ASSPGSNEKLF
.	TRBV18	14	TRBD2	TRBJ2-2	ASSLLAAANTGELF
few	TRBV10-3	14	TRBD1	TRBJ2-7	ASRDRGAKATYEQY
many	TRBV25-1	11	TRBD1	TRBJ1-1	ATEGQMNTEAF
.	TRBV19	13	.	TRBJ1-2	ASSIEGTANYGYT
once	TRBV20-1	16	.	TRBJ1-4	SARDKTAISTTNEKLF
few	TRBV29-1	13	.	TRBJ2-5	SVLTGLEYQETQY
few	TRBV10-3	13	.	TRBJ2-5	ASARAPGDQETQY
.	TRBV27	10	.	TRBJ2-7	ASSRFPYEQY
many	TRBV11-3	12	.	TRBJ2-7	ASSRDDRGYEQY
many	TRBV7-9	10	.	TRBJ2-7	ASSQVMNEQY
few	TRBV29-1	9	.	TRBJ2-2	SVRWTGELF
few	TRBV9	13	TRBD1	TRBJ2-3	ASSVTGEGTDTQY
many	TRBV27	10	.	TRBJ2-5	ASNHGPETQY
.	TRBV20-1	14	TRBD1	TRBJ2-1	SATIGTGSSYNEQF
many	TRBV20-1	11	.	TRBJ2-7	SDRDESNGEQY
many	TRBV4-1	13	TRBD2	TRBJ2-7	ASSQDWGGTYEQY
.	TRBV9	13	.	TRBJ1-1	ASSAPGGRIGKAF
many	TRBV5-1	12	.	TRBJ1-4	ASSLGGSNEKLF
many	TRBV30	10	.	TRBJ1-3	ACWTTGNTIY
many	TRBV4-1	11	TRBD1	TRBJ2-7	ASRGQASYEQY
few	TRBV30	13	TRBD1	TRBJ2-7	AWSSGQGYTYEQY
.	TRBV6-1	15	TRBD2	TRBJ2-7	ASSEAELAGAPYEQY
few	TRBV7-6	11	.	TRBJ2-7	ASSPPPGSEQY
many	TRBV6-2/TRBV6-3	9	.	TRBJ2-7	ASSSGNEQY
many	TRBV27	15	TRBD2	TRBJ2-7	ASSFPGTSGGFHEQY
many	TRBV27	15	.	TRBJ1-2	ASSYRNRDTDNYGYT
once	TRBV20-1	16	TRBD1	TRBJ2-3	SAQGQGAGRAKADTQY
many	TRBV7-9	12	TRBD2	TRBJ2-7	ASSLAAGDYEQY
many	TRBV7-9	12	TRBD1	TRBJ1-2	ASSFETDRGGYT
.	TRBV27	13	.	TRBJ2-1	ASSLSQIDYNEQF
few	TRBV19	11	.	TRBJ1-2	ASSTGVNYGYT
many	TRBV20-1	10	TRBD1	TRBJ2-7	SARDRVYEQY
many	TRBV27	12	.	TRBJ1-5	ASSLFGGEQPQH
.	TRBV4-1	15	.	TRBJ1-6	ASSQETRTMVDSPLH
.	TRBV27	11	TRBD1	TRBJ1-1	ASSLGTGIEAF
few	TRBV6-1	11	.	TRBJ2-7	ASSEAKAYEQY
many	TRBV6-2/TRBV6-3	12	.	TRBJ2-7	ASSASRLVYEQY
.	TRBV7-9	16	TRBD1	TRBJ1-6	ASSHADRGNFRDSPLH
many	TRBV7-6	10	TRBD1	TRBJ2-7	ASSPRQGEQY
few	TRBV12-3/TRBV12-4	9	TRBD1	TRBJ1-2	ASSWDSGYT
many	TRBV5-1	9	.	TRBJ2-7	ASSFSHEQY